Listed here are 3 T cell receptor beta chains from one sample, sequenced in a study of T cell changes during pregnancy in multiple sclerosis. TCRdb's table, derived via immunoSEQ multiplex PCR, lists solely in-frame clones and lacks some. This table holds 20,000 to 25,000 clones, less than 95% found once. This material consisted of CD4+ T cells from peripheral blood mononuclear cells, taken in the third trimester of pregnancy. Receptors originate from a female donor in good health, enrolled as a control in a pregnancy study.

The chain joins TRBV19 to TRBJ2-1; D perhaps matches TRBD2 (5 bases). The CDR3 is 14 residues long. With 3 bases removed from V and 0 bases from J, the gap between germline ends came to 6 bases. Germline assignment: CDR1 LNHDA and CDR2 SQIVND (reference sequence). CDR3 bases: TGTGCCAGTAGTATGCTAGCCTCCTACAATGAGCAGTTCTTC. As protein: CASSMLASYNEQFF.

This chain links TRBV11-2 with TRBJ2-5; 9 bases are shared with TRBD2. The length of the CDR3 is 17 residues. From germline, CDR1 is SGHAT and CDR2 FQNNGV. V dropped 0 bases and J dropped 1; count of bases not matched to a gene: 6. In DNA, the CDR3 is TGTGCCAGCAGCTTAGATCGGATAGCGGGGGCCCAAGAGACCCAGTACTTC. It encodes CASSLDRIAGAQETQYF.

For the CDR3, the DNA is TGCAGCGGAGTCGGAGGGCTAGATCCCACAGATACGCAGTATTTT. This translates into CSGVGGLDPTDTQYF. The chain joins TRBV29-1 to TRBJ2-3, with TRBD2 as a possible D gene (6 bases). Germline V lookup: CDR1 SQVTM, CDR2 ANQGSEA. The CDR3 totals 15 residues. The V gene lost 7 bases and the J gene lost 2 bases, with 19 bases spanning the gap.